What follows are 25 T cell receptor beta chains derived from one specimen sequenced in a study of cytomegalovirus exposure and HLA in healthy donors. Amplification used 60 Vbeta primers and 13 Jbeta primers. The table came from immunoSEQ multiplex PCR; TCRdb's copy has only in-frame clones and leaves some out. The repertoire holds about 200,000 clones, with over 60% as singletons. Sequencing input: PBMCs. These TCRs come from a woman aged 40 to 49 in good health and CMV-seronegative.

This clone has only one observation. V and J are TRBV4-2 and TRBJ2-3; no reliable D call. The CDR3 is 16 residues long. V was clipped by 0 bases and J by 0 bases, with 10 bases between them. Germline V gives CDR1 LGHNA, CDR2 YNFKEQ. In DNA, the CDR3 is TGTGCCAGCAGCCAAGATGGCGGCCCGAGCACAGATACGCAGTATTTT. Translating gives CASSQDGGPSTDTQYF.

This clone has just a few counts. A far larger clone is one nucleotide away, so this likely arose from a read error. The same CDR3 is also encoded by other DNA sequences in this sample. This rearrangement joins TRBV5-4 to TRBJ2-3; 11 bases match TRBD2. The CDR3 sequence is 17 residues long. Germline lookup yields CDR1 SGHNT and CDR2 YYREEE (reference sequence). Germline trimming cut 4 bases from V and 2 bases from J; bases unmatched to any gene: 9. The CDR3 nucleotides read TGTGCCAGCAGCCAATCAATAGCGGGAGGGCTCACAGATACGCAGTATTTT. Its protein product is CASSQSIAGGLTDTQYF.

The rearrangement uses TRBV4-3 and TRBJ1-2; a possible D gene is TRBD1 (6 bases). CDR1 and CDR2 from the germline V gene are LGHNA and YSLEER. CDR3 length: 15 residues. The V end was cut by 0 bases, the J end by 3 bases, with 11 bases between. The CDR3, as DNA: TGCGCCAGCAGCCAAGATGGGCAGGGGCACTATGGCTACACCTTC. This sequence encodes CASSQDGQGHYGYTF.

The chain has TRBV6-6 and TRBJ1-1; no clear D. In germline, CDR1 is MNHNY, CDR2 SVGAGI (reference sequence). This CDR3 comprises 12 residues. With 6 bases removed from V and 4 bases from J, the gap between germline ends came to 9 bases. The CDR3 DNA reads TGTGCCAGCAGCTCCGCGGCCACTGAAGCTTTCTTT. Its translation is CASSSAATEAFF.

The table lists this clone with a few counts. The chain combines TRBV30 with TRBJ1-1; D gene unclear. The CDR3 is made up of 13 amino acids. Germline CDR1 and CDR2: GTSNPN and SVGIG (reference sequence). The germline V and J ends were trimmed by 0 bases and 5 bases, with 10 bases remaining between them. The CDR3 loop is CAWSVAGRTEAFF. DNA of the CDR3: TGTGCCTGGAGTGTTGCGGGCAGGACTGAAGCTTTCTTT. Full variable domain (outside the CDR3, taken from reference TRBV30 and TRBJ1-1): SQTIHQWPATLVQPVGSPLSLECTVEGTSNPNLYWYRQAAGRGLQLLFYSVGIGQISSEVPQNLSASRPQDRQFILSSKKLLLSDSGFYLCAWSVAGRTEAFFGQGTRLTVV.

The chain uses TRBV27 and TRBJ1-4; D unresolved. The V and J ends lost 3 bases and 8 bases respectively, with 13 bases between them. The CDR3 loop spans 14 amino acids. Germline V CDR1 and CDR2: MNHEY, SMNVEV (reference sequence). The CDR3 here is CASSFSGMREKLFF. The CDR3 DNA reads as TGTGCCAGCAGTTTTTCGGGGATGAGAGAAAAACTGTTTTTT. Full variable domain (outside the CDR3, taken from reference TRBV27 and TRBJ1-4): EAQVTQNPRYLITVTGKKLTVTCSQNMNHEYMSWYRQDPGLGLRQIYYSMNVEVTDKGDVPEGYKVSRKEKRNFPLILESPSPNQTSLYFCASSFSGMREKLFFGSGTQLSVL.

The gene calls are TRBV11-3 and TRBJ2-1; 9 positions match TRBD2. The CDR3 is made up of 16 amino acids. Germline V lookup: CDR1 SGHNT, CDR2 YENEEA. V was clipped by 2 bases and J by 3 bases; unmatched bases: 5. The CDR3 region is CASSLIAGVRYNEQFF. DNA of the CDR3: TGTGCCAGCAGCTTAATAGCGGGAGTACGCTACAATGAGCAGTTCTTC. Together with reference TRBV11-3 and TRBJ2-1, the CDR3 gives the full variable domain: EAGVVQSPRYKIIEKKQPVAFWCNPISGHNTLYWYLQNLGQGPELLIRYENEEAVDDSQLPKDRFSAERLKGVDSTLKIQPAELGDSAVYLCASSLIAGVRYNEQFFGPGTRLTVL.

The chain joins TRBV9 to TRBJ2-7, with 7 positions matching TRBD1. The CDR3 covers 14 residues. V was clipped by 4 bases and J by 5 bases; unmatched bases: 9. The germline gives CDR1 SGDLS, CDR2 YYNGEE. CDR3 region: CASSPMKGANEQYF. DNA for the CDR3: TGTGCCAGCAGCCCGATGAAGGGGGCGAACGAGCAGTACTTC.

This chain joins TRBV20-1 and TRBJ2-3; D gene unclear. V lost 4 bases to trimming and J lost 2 bases, with 4 bases between them. The germline V gene encodes CDR1 DFQATT and CDR2 SNEGSKA (reference sequence). This CDR3 is 11 amino acids long. DNA of the CDR3: TGCAGTGCTACTTACACAGATACGCAGTATTTT. Its protein is CSATYTDTQYF.

This sequence joins TRBV30 and TRBJ1-4; 7 nucleotides match TRBD1. The CDR3 is 15 residues long. Germline CDR1 GTSNPN, CDR2 SVGIG (reference sequence). Unmatched junction bases numbered 7, after V lost 1 base and J lost 5 bases. The CDR3 here is CAWSDLTGTNEKLFF. The DNA for the CDR3 is TGTGCCTGGAGTGACCTGACAGGGACCAATGAAAAACTGTTTTTT.

The chain is built from TRBV23-1 and TRBJ2-1, with TRBD2 identical over 10 bases. TRBV23-1 is noted as an ORF with a role that remains uncertain. CDR3 size: 17 residues. The V and J ends lost 4 bases and 0 bases, in that order; junction bases with no gene match: 6. This chain's CDR3 is CASSLLPSGSSYNEQFF. In nucleotides, the CDR3 is TGCGCCAGCAGTCTCCTTCCTAGCGGGAGCTCCTACAATGAGCAGTTCTTC.

This clone was seen a few times. The chain employs TRBV11-2 and TRBJ1-3; TRBD1 agrees at 8 bases. Germline values: CDR1 SGHAT, CDR2 FQNNGV. The CDR3 contains 16 residues. The J segment lost 0 bases and the V segment lost 5 bases, leaving 6 bases of the junction unmatched. CDR3 sequence (DNA): TGTGCCAGCAGCCTGGGACAGGCGAGCTCTGGAAACACCATATATTTT. This translates into CASSLGQASSGNTIYF. Using reference TRBV11-2 and TRBJ1-3 for the parts outside the CDR3, the full variable domain is EAGVAQSPRYKIIEKRQSVAFWCNPISGHATLYWYQQILGQGPKLLIQFQNNGVVDDSQLPKDRFSAERLKGVDSTLKIQPAKLEDSAVYLCASSLGQASSGNTIYFGEGSWLTVV.

This clone was picked up one time. The rearrangement links TRBV30 to TRBJ2-3, with TRBD2 matching 12 bases. In germline, CDR1 is GTSNPN, CDR2 SVGIG (reference sequence). The CDR3 covers 16 residues. The V segment lost 2 bases and the J segment 2 bases; nucleotides outside the gene matches: 5. Here the CDR3 DNA reads TGTGCCTGGAGTCTCGGGACTAGCGGGCCCACAGATACGCAGTATTTT. It translates to CAWSLGTSGPTDTQYF.

This chain links TRBV18 with TRBJ1-1, with D possibly being TRBD1 (6 bases). V was shortened by 2 bases and J by 3 bases, with 10 bases between the two germline ends. Germline V gene data show CDR1 as KGHSH and CDR2 as LQKENI. The CDR3 spans 14 residues. DNA for the CDR3: TGTGCCAGCTCACCAAGGGGGATGGACACTGAAGCTTTCTTT. This codes for CASSPRGMDTEAFF.

J is TRBJ1-2 and V is TRBV27, with TRBD1 matching over 7 bases. This CDR3 has 16 residues. Trimming at V came to 5 bases and at J to 0 bases, leaving 9 bases not matched to a gene. CDR1 and CDR2 from the germline V gene are MNHEY and SMNVEV (reference sequence). CDR3: CASSGDRLKPNYGYTF. CDR3 in DNA: TGTGCCAGCAGTGGGGACAGACTGAAGCCTAACTATGGCTACACCTTC.

The chain combines TRBV27 with TRBJ1-6, with no clear D. The germline gives CDR1 MNHEY, CDR2 SMNVEV (reference sequence). There are 17 residues in the CDR3. V lost 5 bases and J lost 10, with 24 bases in between. As DNA, the CDR3 is TGTGCCAGCAGTCCCGGGTCGCGAAAGGCTTCGTGGTCACCCCTCCACTTT. The encoded protein is CASSPGSRKASWSPLHF.

The rearrangement links TRBV5-4 to TRBJ2-7; TRBD1 might be the D (6 bases). The V and J ends lost 1 base and 5 bases respectively, with 13 bases between them. Germline-derived CDR1 and CDR2 are SGHNT and YYREEE (reference sequence). The CDR3 extends over 14 amino acids. The CDR3 DNA sequence: TGTGCCAGCAGCTTGATCAACAGGGAGAACGAGCAGTACTTC. Residues: CASSLINRENEQYF.

The chain joins TRBV5-1 to TRBJ2-7; 11 positions agree with TRBD2. Per germline, CDR1 SGHRS and CDR2 YFSETQ. The CDR3 is 16 residues long. Germline trimming cut 0 bases from V and 2 bases from J; bases unmatched to any gene: 4. The CDR3 protein is CASSLAGTSGTYEQYF. The DNA of the CDR3 is TGCGCCAGCAGCTTGGCCGGGACTAGCGGCACCTACGAGCAGTACTTC.

The chain is built from TRBV29-1 and TRBJ2-1, with D perhaps matching TRBD2 (7 bases). Deletions cut 3 bases from V and 4 bases from J, with 28 bases between. Germline values: CDR1 SQVTM, CDR2 ANQGSEA. The CDR3 length is 19 residues. The DNA of the CDR3 is TGCAGCGTTGACGGGGGGACTGGGACAACCGGGGTAGTATACAATGAGCAGTTCTTC. Protein sequence: CSVDGGTGTTGVVYNEQFF.

This clone was counted a few times. The CDR3 DNA follows: TGCGCCAGCAGCCAAGATAACACTATCCGGGGGACCCAGTACTTC. Its protein product is CASSQDNTIRGTQYF. J is TRBJ2-5 and V is TRBV4-3; a weak D match, TRBD2 (5 bases). Germline assignment: CDR1 LGHNA and CDR2 YSLEER. Trimming removed 0 bases from V and 7 bases from J, with 15 bases in between. The CDR3 contains 15 residues.

CDR3 sequence (DNA): TGTGCCTGGAGTGTACACGGGGACACTGAAGCTTTCTTT. Protein sequence: CAWSVHGDTEAFF. This rearrangement joins TRBV30 to TRBJ1-1; no clear D gene. Per germline, CDR1 GTSNPN and CDR2 SVGIG (reference sequence). This CDR3 has 13 residues. V dropped 0 bases and J dropped 3 bases, with 8 bases sitting between them.

This clone was picked up one time. The chain has TRBV5-1 and TRBJ1-2; TRBD1 matches at 8 bases. With 5 bases clipped from V and 8 bases from J, the junction kept 8 bases outside the gene matches. This CDR3 spans 13 amino acids. Per germline, CDR1 SGHRS and CDR2 YFSETQ. The CDR3 DNA sequence: TGCGCCAGCAGATCCGGACAGGGTAGCGGCTACACCTTC. Its protein product is CASRSGQGSGYTF. Combining the CDR3 with reference TRBV5-1 and TRBJ1-2 gives the whole variable domain KAGVTQTPRYLIKTRGQQVTLSCSPISGHRSVSWYQQTPGQGLQFLFEYFSETQRNKGNFPGRFSGRQFSNSRSEMNVSTLELGDSALYLCASRSGQGSGYTFGSGTRLTVV.

As DNA, the CDR3 is TGTGCCAGCAATGACGGGACAGAATACAATGAGCAGTTCTTC. Its translation is CASNDGTEYNEQFF. The chain has TRBV6-6 and TRBJ2-1; TRBD1 matches at 7 bases. The ends lost 7 bases at V and 4 bases at J; junction bases unmatched: 7. The CDR3 has 14 amino acids. CDR1 MNHNY and CDR2 SVGAGI come from the germline V gene (reference sequence).

The V call is TRBV6-6, the J call TRBJ2-1; 8 bases line up with TRBD2. There are 15 residues in the CDR3. V lost 6 bases, J lost 7 bases, and 11 bases stayed unmatched. Germline V gene data show CDR1 as MNHNY and CDR2 as SVGAGI (reference sequence). The CDR3 DNA sequence: TGTGCCAGCAGCCCCTTTGCGGGGGGAAGGAATGAGCAGTTCTTC. The encoded protein is CASSPFAGGRNEQFF.

This chain links TRBV10-3 with TRBJ2-5; tentative D call: TRBD1 (6 bases). Germline V gives CDR1 ENHRY, CDR2 SYGVKD. The CDR3 runs 15 residues. Trimming removed 2 bases from V and 3 bases from J, with 13 bases in between. The CDR3 here is CAISELDSSKETQYF. CDR3 DNA: TGTGCCATCAGTGAGCTGGACAGTAGTAAAGAGACCCAGTACTTC.